This T cell receptor (beta chain) was documented in a study of shared clonotypes between healthy human individuals. Study-wide context: Samples came from two female and three male donors aged 18 to 49.

The CDR3 is 16 residues long. Germline V gives CDR1 ENHRY, CDR2 SYGVKD. Trimming cost V 4 bases and J 3 bases; bases outside gene matches: 6. Findings and caveats of the study: When naive CD4 clonotypes were compared across a few donors, about 4.9% were shared.

A remark on this clone: Its specificity is not known.

Every subset had its genomic DNA shared out evenly among several immunoSEQ plates. The repertoire was sequenced with immunoSEQ multiplex PCR; TCRdb's copy has only in-frame clones and lacks some. The profile covers hundreds of thousands of clones, with 95% to 98% appearing a single time and roughly 0.055% taken by the ten largest. This sequence was found in a woman aged 25 to 39 in good health. Input material: naive CD4+ T cells sorted from blood. Noted subset: CD45RA+ positively selected. The genes are TRBV10-3 and TRBJ2-7, with 13 bases aligning to TRBD2. Written as DNA, the CDR3 is TGTGCCATCAGTGTCCCGGGACTAGCGGGGATCTACGAGCAGTACTTC. As protein: CAISVPGLAGIYEQYF.